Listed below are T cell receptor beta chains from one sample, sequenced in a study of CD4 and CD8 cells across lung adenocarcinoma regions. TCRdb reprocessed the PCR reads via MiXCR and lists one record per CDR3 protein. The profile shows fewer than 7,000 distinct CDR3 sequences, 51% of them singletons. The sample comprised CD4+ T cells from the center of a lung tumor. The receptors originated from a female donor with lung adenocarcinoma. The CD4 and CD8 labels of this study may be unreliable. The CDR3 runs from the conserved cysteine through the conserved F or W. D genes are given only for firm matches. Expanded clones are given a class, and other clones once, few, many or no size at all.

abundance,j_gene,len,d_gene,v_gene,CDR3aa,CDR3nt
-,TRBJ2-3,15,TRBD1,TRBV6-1,CASTLGQGSADTQYF,TGTGCCAGCACCCTGGGACAGGGCTCGGCAGATACGCAGTATTTT
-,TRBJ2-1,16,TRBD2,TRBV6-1,CASSSSGTSGYNEQFF,TGTGCCAGCAGCTCTTCCGGGACTAGCGGCTACAATGAGCAGTTCTTC
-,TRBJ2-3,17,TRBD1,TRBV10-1,CASSGNPGQGHTDTQYF,TGCGCCAGCAGTGGGAACCCGGGACAGGGACACACAGATACGCAGTATTTT
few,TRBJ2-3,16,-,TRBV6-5,CASSYGRGPSTDTQYF,TGTGCCAGCAGTTACGGGCGGGGGCCTAGCACAGATACGCAGTATTTT
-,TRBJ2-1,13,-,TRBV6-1,CASSEGQYNEQFF,TGTGCCAGCAGTGAAGGTCAGTACAATGAGCAGTTCTTC
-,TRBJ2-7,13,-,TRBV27,CASSFKAGGEQYF,TGTGCCAGTAGTTTTAAGGCAGGCGGGGAGCAGTACTTC
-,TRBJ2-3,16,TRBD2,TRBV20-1,CSARDRSSGTADTQYF,TGCAGTGCTAGAGATCGTTCTAGCGGGACTGCAGATACGCAGTATTTT
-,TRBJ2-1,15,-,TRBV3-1,CASSHGASSHNEQFF,TGTGCCAGCAGCCATGGGGCTAGCAGCCACAATGAGCAGTTCTTC
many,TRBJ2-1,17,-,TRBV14,CASSQESAVGYIYEQFF,TGTGCCAGCAGCCAAGAGTCGGCAGTAGGTTATATCTATGAGCAGTTCTTC
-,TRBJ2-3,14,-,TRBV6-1,CASSGNGDTGEQYF,TGTGCCAGCAGCGGGAACGGGGACACCGGTGAGCAGTATTTT
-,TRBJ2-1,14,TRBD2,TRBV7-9,CASSETSGGNVQFF,TGTGCCAGCAGCGAGACTAGCGGGGGCAATGTGCAGTTCTTC
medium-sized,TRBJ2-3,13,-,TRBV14,CASSQDLVGTQYF,TGTGCCAGCAGCCAAGATCTCGTTGGTACGCAGTATTTT
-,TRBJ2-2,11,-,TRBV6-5,CASWSTGELFF,TGTGCCAGCTGGTCCACCGGGGAGCTGTTTTTT